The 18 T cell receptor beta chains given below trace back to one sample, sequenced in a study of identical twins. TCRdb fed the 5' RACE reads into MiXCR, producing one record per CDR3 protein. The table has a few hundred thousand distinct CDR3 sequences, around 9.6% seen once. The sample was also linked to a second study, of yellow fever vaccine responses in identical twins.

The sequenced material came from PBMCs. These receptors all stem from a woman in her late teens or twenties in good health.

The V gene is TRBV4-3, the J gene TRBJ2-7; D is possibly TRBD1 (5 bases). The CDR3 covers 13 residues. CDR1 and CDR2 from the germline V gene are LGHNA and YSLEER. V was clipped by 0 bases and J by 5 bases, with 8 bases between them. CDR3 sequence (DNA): TGCGCCAGCAGCCAAGATAGCAGGGACGAGCAGTACTTC. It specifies CASSQDSRDEQYF.

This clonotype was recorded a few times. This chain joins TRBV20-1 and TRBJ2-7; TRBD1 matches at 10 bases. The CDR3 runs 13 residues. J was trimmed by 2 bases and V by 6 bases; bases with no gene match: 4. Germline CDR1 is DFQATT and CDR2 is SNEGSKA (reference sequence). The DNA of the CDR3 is TGCAGTGCGCCGGACAGGGGGGCCTACGAGCAGTACTTC. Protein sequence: CSAPDRGAYEQYF.

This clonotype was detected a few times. The CDR3 loop reads CASSYSIRGIGELFF. DNA for the CDR3: TGTGCCAGCAGTTACTCGATTCGGGGGATAGGGGAGCTGTTTTTT. The chain links TRBV6-5 to TRBJ2-2, with D perhaps TRBD2 (6 bases). This CDR3 is built from 15 residues. The V gene's germline CDR1 is MNHEY and CDR2 SVGAGI. Trimming left V 0 bases short and J 8 bases short, with 13 bases between.

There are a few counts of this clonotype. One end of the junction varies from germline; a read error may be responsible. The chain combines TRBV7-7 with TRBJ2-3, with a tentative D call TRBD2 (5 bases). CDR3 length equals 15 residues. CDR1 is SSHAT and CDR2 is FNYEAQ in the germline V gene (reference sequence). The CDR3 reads CASSLALGDKDTQYF. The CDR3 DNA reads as TGTGCTAGCAGCTTAGCGCTTGGGGATAAAGATACGCAGTATTTT. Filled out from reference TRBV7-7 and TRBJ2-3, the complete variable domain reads GAGVSQSPRYKVTKRGQDVTLRCDPISSHATLYWYQQALGQGPEFLTYFNYEAQPDKSGLPSDRFSAERPEGSISTLTIQRTEQRDSAMYRCASSLALGDKDTQYFGPGTRLTVL.

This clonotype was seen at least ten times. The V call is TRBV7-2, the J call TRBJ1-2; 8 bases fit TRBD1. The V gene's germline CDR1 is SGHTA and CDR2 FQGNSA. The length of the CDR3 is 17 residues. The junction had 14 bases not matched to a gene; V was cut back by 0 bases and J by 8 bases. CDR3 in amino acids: CASSLALAGQGNRGYTF. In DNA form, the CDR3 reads TGTGCCAGCAGCTTAGCGCTTGCAGGACAGGGAAATAGGGGCTACACCTTC.

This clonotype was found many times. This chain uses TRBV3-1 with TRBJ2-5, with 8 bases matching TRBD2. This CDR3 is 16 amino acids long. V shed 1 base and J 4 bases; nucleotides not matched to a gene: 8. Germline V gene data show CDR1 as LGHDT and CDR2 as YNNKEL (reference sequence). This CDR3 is CASSQGLAGGTETQYF. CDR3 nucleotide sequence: TGTGCCAGCAGCCAAGGGCTCGCGGGAGGCACAGAGACCCAGTACTTC.

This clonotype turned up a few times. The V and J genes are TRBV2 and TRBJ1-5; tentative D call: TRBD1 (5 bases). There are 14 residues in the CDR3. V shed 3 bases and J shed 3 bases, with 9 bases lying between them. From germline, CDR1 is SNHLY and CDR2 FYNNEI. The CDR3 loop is CASSDDSANQPQHF. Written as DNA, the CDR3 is TGTGCCAGCAGTGACGACAGTGCCAATCAGCCCCAGCATTTT.

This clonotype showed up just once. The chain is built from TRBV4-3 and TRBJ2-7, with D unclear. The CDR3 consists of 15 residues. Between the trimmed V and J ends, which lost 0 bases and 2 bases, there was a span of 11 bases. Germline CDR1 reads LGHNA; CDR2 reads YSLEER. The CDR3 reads CASSQDLEFTYEQYF. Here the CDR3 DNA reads TGCGCCAGCAGCCAAGATTTGGAATTTACCTACGAGCAGTACTTC.

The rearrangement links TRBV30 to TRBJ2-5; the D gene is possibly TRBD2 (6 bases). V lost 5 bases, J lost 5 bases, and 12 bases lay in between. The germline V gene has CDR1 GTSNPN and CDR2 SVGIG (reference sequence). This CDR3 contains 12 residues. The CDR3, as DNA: TGTGCCTGGGGCGGGGCGCGGGAGACCCAGTACTTC. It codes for CAWGGARETQYF. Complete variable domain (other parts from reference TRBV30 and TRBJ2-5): SQTIHQWPATLVQPVGSPLSLECTVEGTSNPNLYWYRQAAGRGLQLLFYSVGIGQISSEVPQNLSASRPQDRQFILSSKKLLLSDSGFYLCAWGGARETQYFGPGTRLLVL.

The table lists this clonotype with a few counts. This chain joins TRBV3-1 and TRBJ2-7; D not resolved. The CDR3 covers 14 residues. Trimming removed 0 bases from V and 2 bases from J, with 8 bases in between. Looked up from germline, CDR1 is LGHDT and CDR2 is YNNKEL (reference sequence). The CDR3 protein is CASSQDKETYEQYF. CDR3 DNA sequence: TGTGCCAGCAGCCAAGATAAGGAGACCTACGAGCAGTACTTC.

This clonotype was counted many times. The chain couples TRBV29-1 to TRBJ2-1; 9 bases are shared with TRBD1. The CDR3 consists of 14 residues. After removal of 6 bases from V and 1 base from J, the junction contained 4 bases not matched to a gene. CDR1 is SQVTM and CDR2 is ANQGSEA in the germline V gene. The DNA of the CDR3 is TGCAGCGTCACCGGGACAGGGTCCTACAATGAGCAGTTCTTC. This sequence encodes CSVTGTGSYNEQFF.

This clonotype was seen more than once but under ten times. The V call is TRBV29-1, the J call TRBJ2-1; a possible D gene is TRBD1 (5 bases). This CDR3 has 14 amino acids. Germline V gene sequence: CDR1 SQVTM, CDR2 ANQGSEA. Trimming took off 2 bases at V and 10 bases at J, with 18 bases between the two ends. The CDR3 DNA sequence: TGCAGCGTTGAAAGCAGGGCCGGATTGGGGGAGCAGTTCTTC. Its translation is CSVESRAGLGEQFF.

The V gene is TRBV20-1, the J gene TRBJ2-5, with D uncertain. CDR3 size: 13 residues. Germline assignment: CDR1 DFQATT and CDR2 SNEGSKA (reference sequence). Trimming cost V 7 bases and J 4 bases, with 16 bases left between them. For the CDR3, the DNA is TGCAGTGTGGTTCATGGGGTCCGAGAGACCCAGTACTTC. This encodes CSVVHGVRETQYF.

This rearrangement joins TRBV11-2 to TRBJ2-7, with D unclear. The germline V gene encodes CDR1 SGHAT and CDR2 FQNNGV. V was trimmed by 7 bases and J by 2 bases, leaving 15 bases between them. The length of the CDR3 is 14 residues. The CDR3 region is CASTKVRPPYEQYF. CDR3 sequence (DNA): TGTGCCAGCACCAAAGTCAGGCCCCCCTACGAGCAGTACTTC.

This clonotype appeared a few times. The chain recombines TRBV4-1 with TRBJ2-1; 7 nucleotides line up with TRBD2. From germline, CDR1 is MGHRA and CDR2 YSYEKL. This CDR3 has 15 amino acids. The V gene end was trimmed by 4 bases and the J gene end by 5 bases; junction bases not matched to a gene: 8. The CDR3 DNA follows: TGCGCCAGCAGCCCTTACGGGACTACCAACAATGAGCAGTTCTTC. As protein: CASSPYGTTNNEQFF.

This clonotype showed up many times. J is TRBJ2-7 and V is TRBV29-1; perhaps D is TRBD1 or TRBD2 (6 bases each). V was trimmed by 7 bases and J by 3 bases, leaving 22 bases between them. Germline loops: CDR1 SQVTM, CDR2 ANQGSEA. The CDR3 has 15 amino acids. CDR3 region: CSAQRGVLGNYEQYF. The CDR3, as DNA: TGCAGCGCCCAAAGGGGGGTATTGGGCAACTACGAGCAGTACTTC.

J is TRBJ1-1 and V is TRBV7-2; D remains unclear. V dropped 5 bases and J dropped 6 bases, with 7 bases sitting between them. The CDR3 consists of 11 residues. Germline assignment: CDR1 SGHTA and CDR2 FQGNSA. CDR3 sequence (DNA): TGTGCCAGCAGCGAGCGTGCTGAAGCTTTCTTT. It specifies CASSERAEAFF. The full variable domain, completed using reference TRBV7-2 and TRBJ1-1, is GAGVSQSPSNKVTEKGKDVELRCDPISGHTALYWYRQSLGQGLEFLIYFQGNSAPDKSGLPSDRFSAERTGGSVSTLTIQRTQQEDSAVYLCASSERAEAFFGQGTRLTVV.

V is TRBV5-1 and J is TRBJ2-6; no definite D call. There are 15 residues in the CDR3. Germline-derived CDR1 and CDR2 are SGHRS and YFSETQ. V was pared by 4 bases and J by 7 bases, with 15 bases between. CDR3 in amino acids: CASSPTNPGANVLTF. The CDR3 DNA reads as TGCGCCAGCAGCCCTACCAATCCGGGTGCCAACGTCCTGACTTTC. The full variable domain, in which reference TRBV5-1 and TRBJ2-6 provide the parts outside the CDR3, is KAGVTQTPRYLIKTRGQQVTLSCSPISGHRSVSWYQQTPGQGLQFLFEYFSETQRNKGNFPGRFSGRQFSNSRSEMNVSTLELGDSALYLCASSPTNPGANVLTFGAGSRLTVL.